The T cell receptor (beta chain) described here comes from a study of cytomegalovirus exposure and HLA in healthy donors. Broader study findings: It was only CMV serostatus that was available as immune exposure information.

Remarks on this clone: The target antigen is unknown. Other DNA sequences within the sample encode an identical CDR3.

The CDR3 runs 13 residues. Unmatched junction bases numbered 0, after V lost 1 base and J lost 1 base. CDR1 is GTSNPN and CDR2 is SVGIG in the germline V gene (reference sequence). PCR involved 60 Vbeta and 13 Jbeta primers. Only in-frame clones appear in the TCRdb table, and some are missing; sequencing was by immunoSEQ multiplex PCR. The sample lists roughly 200,000 clones, approximately 12% occurring once. J is TRBJ1-1 and V is TRBV30; 7 bases agree with TRBD1. Sequencing was done on a sample of PBMCs. This receptor was taken from a man in his fifties or sixties in good health and CMV-seropositive. The CDR3: CAWSGQGNTEAFF. DNA for the CDR3: TGTGCCTGGAGTGGACAGGGGAACACTGAAGCTTTCTTT.